This record concerns one T cell receptor beta chain sequence. In the original analysis: Using reference gene primer amplification, nucleated cell counts were estimated. Method: immunoSEQ multiplex PCR; TCRdb's copy keeps in-frame clones and lacks some. That table furnishes V, J and clone size, whereas the DNA furnished D and trimming. The table lists around 86,000 clones, more than 70% of them singletons. This record comes from a study of blood T cell repertoires in COVID-19. At the level of the study: The origin of the acute and convalescent COVID-19 samples was the United States, Italy and Spain. From T cells, B-cell-depleted T cells, or PBMCs came the material, which was cDNA or gDNA.

The sequenced material came from peripheral blood. This receptor was identified in a human donor with acute or convalescent COVID-19. The donor label of this sample is uncertain.

CDR3: CASSRGPTNEKLFF. DNA of the CDR3: TGTGCCAGCAGTCGGGGTCCGACTAATGAAAAACTGTTTTTT. The chain has TRBV7-9 and TRBJ1-4; D is unclear. The CDR3 loop spans 14 amino acids. Trimming pared 6 bases from V and 2 bases from J, leaving 10 bases between. CDR1 SEHNR and CDR2 FQNEAQ come from the germline V gene (reference sequence).